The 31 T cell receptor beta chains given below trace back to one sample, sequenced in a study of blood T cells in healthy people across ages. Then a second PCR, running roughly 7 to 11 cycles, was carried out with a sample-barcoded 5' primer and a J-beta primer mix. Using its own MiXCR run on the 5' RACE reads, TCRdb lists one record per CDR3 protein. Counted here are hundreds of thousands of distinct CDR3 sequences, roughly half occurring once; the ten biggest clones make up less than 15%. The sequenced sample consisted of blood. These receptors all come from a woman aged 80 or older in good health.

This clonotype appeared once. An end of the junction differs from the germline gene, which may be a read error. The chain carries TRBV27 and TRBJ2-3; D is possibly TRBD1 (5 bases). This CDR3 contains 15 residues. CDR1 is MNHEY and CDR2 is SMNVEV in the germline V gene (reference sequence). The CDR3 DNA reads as TGTGCCGGCAGTTTGGGTCTCCCAGGGACAGATACGCAGTATTTT. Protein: CAGSLGLPGTDTQYF.

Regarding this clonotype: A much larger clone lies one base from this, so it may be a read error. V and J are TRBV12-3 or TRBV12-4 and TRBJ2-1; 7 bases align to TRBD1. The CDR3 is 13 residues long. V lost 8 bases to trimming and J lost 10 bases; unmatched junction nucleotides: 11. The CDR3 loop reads CASGLTGLKEQFF. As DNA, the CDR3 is TGTGCCAGCGGGTTGACAGGGCTCAAGGAGCAGTTCTTC.

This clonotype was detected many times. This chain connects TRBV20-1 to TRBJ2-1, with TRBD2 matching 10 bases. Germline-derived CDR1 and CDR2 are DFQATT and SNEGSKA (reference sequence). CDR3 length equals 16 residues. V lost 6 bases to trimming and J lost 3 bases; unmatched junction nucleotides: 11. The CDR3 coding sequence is TGCAGTGCGACGGATTCCGGGACTAGCGTCTACAATGAGCAGTTCTTC. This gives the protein CSATDSGTSVYNEQFF.

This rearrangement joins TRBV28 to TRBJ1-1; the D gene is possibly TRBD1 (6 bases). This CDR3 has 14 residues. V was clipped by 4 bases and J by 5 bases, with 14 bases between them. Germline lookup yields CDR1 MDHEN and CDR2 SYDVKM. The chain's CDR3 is CASSSAGVLTEAFF. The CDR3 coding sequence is TGTGCCAGCAGTTCCGCAGGGGTTTTGACTGAAGCTTTCTTT. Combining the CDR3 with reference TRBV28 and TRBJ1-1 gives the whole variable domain DVKVTQSSRYLVKRTGEKVFLECVQDMDHENMFWYRQDPGLGLRLIYFSYDVKMKEKGDIPEGYSVSREKKERFSLILESASTNQTSMYLCASSSAGVLTEAFFGQGTRLTVV.

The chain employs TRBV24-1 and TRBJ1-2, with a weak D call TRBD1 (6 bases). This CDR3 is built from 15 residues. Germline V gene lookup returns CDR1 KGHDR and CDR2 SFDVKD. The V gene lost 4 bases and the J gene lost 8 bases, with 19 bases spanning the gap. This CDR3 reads CATSDPGDGVEGYTF. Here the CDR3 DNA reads TGTGCCACCAGTGACCCAGGGGACGGTGTAGAAGGCTACACCTTC.

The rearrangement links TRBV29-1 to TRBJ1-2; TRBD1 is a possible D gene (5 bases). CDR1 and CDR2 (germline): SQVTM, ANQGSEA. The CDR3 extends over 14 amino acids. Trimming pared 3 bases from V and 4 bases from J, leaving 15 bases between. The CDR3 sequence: CSVDLQDSPYGYTF. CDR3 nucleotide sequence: TGCAGCGTTGACCTACAGGACTCACCCTATGGCTACACCTTC.

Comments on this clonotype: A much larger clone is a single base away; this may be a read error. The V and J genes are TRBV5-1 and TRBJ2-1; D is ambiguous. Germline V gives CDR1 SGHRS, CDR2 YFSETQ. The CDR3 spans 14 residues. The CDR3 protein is CASSSGTPYNKQFF. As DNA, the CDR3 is TGCGCCAGCAGCTCCGGCACACCCTACAATAAGCAGTTCTTC.

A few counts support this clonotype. The CDR3 region has the DNA TGTGCCAGCAGCTCGAGTGGACGTCCGAAGGGAAATGAGCAGTTCTTC. It codes for CASSSSGRPKGNEQFF. V gene TRBV7-9 combines with J gene TRBJ2-1; D unresolved. V dropped 4 bases and J dropped 7 bases, with 20 bases sitting between them. The CDR3 is 16 residues long. CDR1 is SEHNR and CDR2 is FQNEAQ in the germline V gene (reference sequence).

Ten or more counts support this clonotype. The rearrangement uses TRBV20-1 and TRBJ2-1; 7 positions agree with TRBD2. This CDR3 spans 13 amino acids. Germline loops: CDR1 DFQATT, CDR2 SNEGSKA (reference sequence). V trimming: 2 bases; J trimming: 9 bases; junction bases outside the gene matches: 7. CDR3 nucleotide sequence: TGCAGTGCTAGAAGCGGGGCAGGGCGTGAGCAGTTCTTC. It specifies CSARSGAGREQFF.

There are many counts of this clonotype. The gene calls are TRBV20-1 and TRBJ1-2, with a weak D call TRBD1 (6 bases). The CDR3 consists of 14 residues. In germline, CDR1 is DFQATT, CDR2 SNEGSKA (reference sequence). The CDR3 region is CRHQGLSATYGYTF. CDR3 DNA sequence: TGCAGGCACCAGGGGTTGAGTGCGACTTATGGCTACACCTTC.

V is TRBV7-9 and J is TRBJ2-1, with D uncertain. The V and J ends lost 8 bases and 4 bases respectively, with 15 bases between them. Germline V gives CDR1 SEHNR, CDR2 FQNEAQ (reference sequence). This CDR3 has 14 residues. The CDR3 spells CASERPGEYNEQFF. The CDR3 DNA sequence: TGTGCCAGCGAACGGCCTGGGGAATACAATGAGCAGTTCTTC.

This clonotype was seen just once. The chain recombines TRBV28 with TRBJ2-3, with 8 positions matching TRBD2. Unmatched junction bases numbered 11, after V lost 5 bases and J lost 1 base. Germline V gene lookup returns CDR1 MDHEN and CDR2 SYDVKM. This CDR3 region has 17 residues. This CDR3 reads CASSRPSQTSGTDTQYF. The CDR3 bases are TGTGCCAGCAGTCGCCCCTCCCAGACTAGCGGCACAGATACGCAGTATTTT.

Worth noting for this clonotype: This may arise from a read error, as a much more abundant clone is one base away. The CDR3 bases are TGTGCCAGCAGCCCAGGGACCCTCTACAATGAGCAGTACTTC. Amino acid sequence: CASSPGTLYNEQYF. This rearrangement joins TRBV12-3 or TRBV12-4 to TRBJ2-1; either TRBD1 or TRBD2 may supply D (5 bases each). The J call may be faulty, since TRBJ2-7 better matches the DNA end. The CDR3 has 14 residues.

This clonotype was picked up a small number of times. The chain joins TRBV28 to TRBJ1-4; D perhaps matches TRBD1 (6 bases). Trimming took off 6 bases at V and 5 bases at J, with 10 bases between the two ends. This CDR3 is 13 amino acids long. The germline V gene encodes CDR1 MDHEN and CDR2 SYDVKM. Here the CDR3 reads CASSSGDNEKLFF. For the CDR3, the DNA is TGTGCCAGCAGCTCAGGGGACAATGAAAAACTGTTTTTT.

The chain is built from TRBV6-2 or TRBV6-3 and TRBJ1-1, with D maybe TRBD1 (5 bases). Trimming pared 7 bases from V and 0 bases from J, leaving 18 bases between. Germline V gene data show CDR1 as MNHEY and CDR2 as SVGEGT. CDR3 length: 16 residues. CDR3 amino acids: CASNWGRGNLNTEAFF. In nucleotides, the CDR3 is TGTGCCAGCAATTGGGGCCGGGGGAACCTGAACACTGAAGCTTTCTTT.

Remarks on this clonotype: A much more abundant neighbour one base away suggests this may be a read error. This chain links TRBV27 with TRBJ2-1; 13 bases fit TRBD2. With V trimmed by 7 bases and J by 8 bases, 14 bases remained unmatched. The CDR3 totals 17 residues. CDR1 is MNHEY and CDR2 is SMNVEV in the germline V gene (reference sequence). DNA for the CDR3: TGTGCCAGCACCAAGAGAAGGACTAGCGGGGGACAGGATGAGCAGTTCTTC. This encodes CASTKRRTSGGQDEQFF.

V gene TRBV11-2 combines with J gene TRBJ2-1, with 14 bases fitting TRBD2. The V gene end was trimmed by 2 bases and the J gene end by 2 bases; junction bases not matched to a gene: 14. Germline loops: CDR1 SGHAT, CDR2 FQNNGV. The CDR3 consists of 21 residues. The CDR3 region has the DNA TGTGCCAGCAGCTTATCCCGAGGACTAGCGGGAGGATGGGTCCCCTACAATGAGCAGTTCTTC. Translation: CASSLSRGLAGGWVPYNEQFF.

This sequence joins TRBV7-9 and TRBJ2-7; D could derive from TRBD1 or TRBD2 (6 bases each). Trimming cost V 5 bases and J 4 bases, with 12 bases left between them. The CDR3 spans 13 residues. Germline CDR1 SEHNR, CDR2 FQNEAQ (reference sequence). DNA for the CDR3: TGTGCCAGCAGCGTGGGGGGCTTTTACGAGCAGTACTTC. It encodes CASSVGGFYEQYF.

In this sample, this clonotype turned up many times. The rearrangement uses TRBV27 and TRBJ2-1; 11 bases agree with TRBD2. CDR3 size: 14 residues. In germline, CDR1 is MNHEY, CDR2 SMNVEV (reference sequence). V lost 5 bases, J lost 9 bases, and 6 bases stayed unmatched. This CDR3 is CASSPIAGGVEQFF. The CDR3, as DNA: TGTGCCAGCAGTCCAATAGCGGGAGGGGTTGAGCAGTTCTTC.

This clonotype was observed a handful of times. The CDR3 DNA reads TGCGCCAGCAGCCAAGACCCGCTAATGGTTAGCTCCTACAATGAGCAGTTCTTC. The encoded protein is CASSQDPLMVSSYNEQFF. This sequence joins TRBV4-3 and TRBJ2-1; unclear D gene. V dropped 0 bases and J dropped 0 bases, with 15 bases sitting between them. Germline V gene data show CDR1 as LGHNA and CDR2 as YSLEER. The CDR3 extends over 18 amino acids.

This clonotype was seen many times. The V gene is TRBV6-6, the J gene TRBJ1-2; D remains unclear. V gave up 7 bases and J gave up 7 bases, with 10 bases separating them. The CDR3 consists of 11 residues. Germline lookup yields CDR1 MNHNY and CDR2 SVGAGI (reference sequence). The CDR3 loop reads CASTPNRGYTF. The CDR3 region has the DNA TGTGCCAGCACCCCGAATCGTGGCTACACCTTC.

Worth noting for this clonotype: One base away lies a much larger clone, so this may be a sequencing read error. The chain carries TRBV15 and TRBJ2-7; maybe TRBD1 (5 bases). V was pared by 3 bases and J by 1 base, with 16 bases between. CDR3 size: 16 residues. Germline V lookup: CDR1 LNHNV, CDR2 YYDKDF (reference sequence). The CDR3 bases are TGTGCCACCAGCAGCGACAGCTACTTGAGTTCCTACGAGCAGTACTTC. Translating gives CATSSDSYLSSYEQYF.

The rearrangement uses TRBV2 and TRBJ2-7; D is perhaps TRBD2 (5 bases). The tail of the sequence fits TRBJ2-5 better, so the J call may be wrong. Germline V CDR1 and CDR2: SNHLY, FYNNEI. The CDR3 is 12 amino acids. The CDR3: CASSGERGTQYF. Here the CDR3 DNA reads TGTGCCAGCAGTGGAGAACGGGGGACCCAGTACTTC.

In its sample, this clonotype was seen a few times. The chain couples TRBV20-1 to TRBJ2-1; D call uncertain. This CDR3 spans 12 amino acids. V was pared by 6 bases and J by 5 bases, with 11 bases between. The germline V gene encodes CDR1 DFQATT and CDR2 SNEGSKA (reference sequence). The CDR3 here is CSARSYDNEQFF. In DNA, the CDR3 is TGCAGTGCGCGGTCATACGACAATGAGCAGTTCTTC.

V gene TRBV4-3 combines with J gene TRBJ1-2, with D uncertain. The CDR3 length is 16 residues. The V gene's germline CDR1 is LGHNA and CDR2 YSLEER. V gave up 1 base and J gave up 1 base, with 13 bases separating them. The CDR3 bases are TGCGCCAGCAGCCAAGCTTTATACAGCGTTAACTATGGCTACACCTTC. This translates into CASSQALYSVNYGYTF.

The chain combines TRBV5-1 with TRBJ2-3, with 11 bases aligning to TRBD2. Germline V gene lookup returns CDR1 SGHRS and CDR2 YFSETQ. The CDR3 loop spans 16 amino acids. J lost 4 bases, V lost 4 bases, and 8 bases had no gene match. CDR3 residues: CASSPLAGGHPDTQYF. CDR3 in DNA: TGCGCCAGCAGCCCTCTAGCGGGGGGCCACCCAGATACGCAGTATTTT.

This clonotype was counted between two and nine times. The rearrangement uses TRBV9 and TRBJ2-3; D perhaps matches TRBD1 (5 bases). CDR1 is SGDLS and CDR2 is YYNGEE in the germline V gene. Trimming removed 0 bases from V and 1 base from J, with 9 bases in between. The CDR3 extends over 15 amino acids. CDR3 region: CASSVGARGTDTQYF. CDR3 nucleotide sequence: TGTGCCAGCAGCGTAGGGGCCAGGGGCACAGATACGCAGTATTTT.

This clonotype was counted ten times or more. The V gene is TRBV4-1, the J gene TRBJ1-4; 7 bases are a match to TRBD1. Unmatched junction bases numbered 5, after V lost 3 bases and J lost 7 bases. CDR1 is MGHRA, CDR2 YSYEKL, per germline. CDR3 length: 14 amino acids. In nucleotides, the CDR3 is TGCGCCAGCAGCCAGCTGACAGGGACTGAAAAACTGTTTTTT. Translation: CASSQLTGTEKLFF.

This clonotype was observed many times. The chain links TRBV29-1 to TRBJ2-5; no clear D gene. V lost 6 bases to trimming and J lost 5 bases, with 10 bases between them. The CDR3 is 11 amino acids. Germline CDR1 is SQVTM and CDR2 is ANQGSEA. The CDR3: CSVLPMETQYF. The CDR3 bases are TGCAGCGTACTACCGATGGAGACCCAGTACTTC. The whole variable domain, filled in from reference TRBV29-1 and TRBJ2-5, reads SAVISQKPSRDICQRGTSLTIQCQVDSQVTMMFWYRQQPGQSLTLIATANQGSEATYESGFVIDKFPISRPNLTFSTLTVSNMSPEDSSIYLCSVLPMETQYFGPGTRLLVL.

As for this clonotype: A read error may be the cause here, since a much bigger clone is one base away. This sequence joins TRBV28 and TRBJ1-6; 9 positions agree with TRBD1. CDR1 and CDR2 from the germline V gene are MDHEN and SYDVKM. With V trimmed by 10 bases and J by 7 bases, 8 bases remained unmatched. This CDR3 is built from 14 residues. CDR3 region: CATRPGQGNSPLHF. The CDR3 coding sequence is TGTGCCACCCGACCGGGACAGGGAAATTCACCCCTCCACTTT.

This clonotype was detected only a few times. This CDR3 reads CASSWGLAGGPDTQYF. The CDR3 coding sequence is TGCGCCAGCAGCTGGGGACTAGCGGGAGGCCCAGATACGCAGTATTTT. The chain combines TRBV5-1 with TRBJ2-3, with TRBD2 matching 15 bases. V dropped 3 bases and J dropped 4; count of bases not matched to a gene: 3. CDR3 length: 16 residues. Germline V gene data show CDR1 as SGHRS and CDR2 as YFSETQ.